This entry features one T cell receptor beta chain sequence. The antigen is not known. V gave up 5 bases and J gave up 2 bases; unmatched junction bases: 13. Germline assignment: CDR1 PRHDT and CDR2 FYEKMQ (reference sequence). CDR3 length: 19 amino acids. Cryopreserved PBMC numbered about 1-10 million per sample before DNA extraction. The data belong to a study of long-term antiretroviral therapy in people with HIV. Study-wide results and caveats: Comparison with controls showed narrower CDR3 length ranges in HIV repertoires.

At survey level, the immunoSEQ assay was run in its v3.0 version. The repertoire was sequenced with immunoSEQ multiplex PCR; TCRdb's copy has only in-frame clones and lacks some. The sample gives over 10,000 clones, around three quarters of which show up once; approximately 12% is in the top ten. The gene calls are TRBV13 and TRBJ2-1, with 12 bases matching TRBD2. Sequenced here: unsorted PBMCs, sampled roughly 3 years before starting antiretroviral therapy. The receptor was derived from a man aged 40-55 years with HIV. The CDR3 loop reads CASSGSKTSGSLAYNEQFF. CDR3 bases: TGTGCCAGCAGCGGAAGTAAGACTAGCGGGAGTTTGGCCTACAATGAGCAGTTCTTC.